The 27 T cell receptor beta chains below come from one sample, sequenced in a study of naive and memory T cell subsets. Two oligonucleotides, mixed equimolar, formed the beta constant-region primer covering TRBC1 and TRBC2. TCRdb reprocessed the UMI-ligation and nested PCR reads with MiXCR, giving one entry per CDR3 protein. The sample gives tens of thousands of distinct CDR3 sequences, about 12% of which show up once; 0.75% to 1% is in the top ten. Material for sequencing was central memory CD4+ T cells from blood. Every receptor here comes from a human donor in good health.

This clonotype turned up a few times. The chain has TRBV29-1 and TRBJ2-5, with TRBD1 matching 9 bases. The trim removed 2 bases at V and 1 base at J, leaving 5 bases unmatched. Germline values: CDR1 SQVTM, CDR2 ANQGSEA. CDR3 length: 15 amino acids. CDR3 in DNA: TGCAGCGTTGAAATGACAGGGGGTCCCCAAGAGACCCAGTACTTC. Protein product: CSVEMTGGPQETQYF.

The chain uses TRBV2 and TRBJ1-6, with 8 bases aligning to TRBD1. The CDR3 totals 15 residues. Trimming cost V 5 bases and J 3 bases; bases outside gene matches: 3. Germline CDR1 is SNHLY and CDR2 is FYNNEI. CDR3 loop: CASSPGQGYNSPLHF. Here the CDR3 DNA reads TGTGCCAGCAGTCCCGGACAGGGCTATAATTCACCCCTCCACTTT.

This clonotype occurred many times. V usage is TRBV20-1 and J usage is TRBJ2-3; TRBD2 matches at 7 bases. Looked up from germline, CDR1 is DFQATT and CDR2 is SNEGSKA (reference sequence). V shed 3 bases and J 8 bases; nucleotides not matched to a gene: 11. The CDR3 extends over 14 amino acids. Here the CDR3 DNA reads TGCAGTGCTAGGTTGCCCAAAACGGGGGGTACGCAGTATTTT. Its protein is CSARLPKTGGTQYF.

This clonotype showed up just a few times. The rearrangement links TRBV12-3 or TRBV12-4 to TRBJ2-2; 9 positions agree with TRBD2. Trimming removed 1 base from V and 3 bases from J; junction bases left unmatched: 9. This CDR3 has 18 residues. In nucleotides, the CDR3 is TGTGCCAGCAGTTTAGGGGGGCTAGCGGGACTGTACACCGGGGAGCTGTTTTTT. Residues: CASSLGGLAGLYTGELFF.

The chain links TRBV30 to TRBJ2-1, with a tentative D call TRBD1 (5 bases). The CDR3 has 12 amino acids. The V gene lost 5 bases and the J gene lost 7 bases, with 12 bases spanning the gap. Germline V gives CDR1 GTSNPN, CDR2 SVGIG (reference sequence). CDR3 sequence (DNA): TGTGCCTGGTCCGGTCCAGGGAATGAGCAGTTCTTC. Protein product: CAWSGPGNEQFF.

The chain combines TRBV7-3 with TRBJ2-1; D is unclear. The CDR3 contains 16 residues. CDR1 and CDR2 (germline): SGHTA, FQGTGA. The V end was cut by 1 base, the J end by 2 bases, with 12 bases between. This CDR3 reads CASSLMGGFTYNEQFF. The CDR3 DNA sequence: TGTGCCAGCAGCTTAATGGGCGGATTTACCTACAATGAGCAGTTCTTC. The complete variable domain, with remaining parts taken from reference TRBV7-3 and TRBJ2-1, reads GAGVSQTPSNKVTEKGKYVELRCDPISGHTALYWYRQSLGQGPEFLIYFQGTGAADDSGLPNDRFFAVRPEGSVSTLKIQRTERGDSAVYLCASSLMGGFTYNEQFFGPGTRLTVL.

This clonotype has at least ten counts. The V and J genes are TRBV3-1 and TRBJ2-5, with D possibly TRBD2 on 5 matching bases. Germline V gene sequence: CDR1 LGHDT, CDR2 YNNKEL (reference sequence). The ends were cut back, 4 bases at V and 4 bases at J, with 19 bases in the middle. The CDR3 runs 16 residues. This CDR3 reads CASSLRTSGRGETQYF. CDR3 in DNA: TGTGCCAGCAGCCTTAGGACCTCGGGGAGAGGAGAGACCCAGTACTTC.

This clonotype was recorded a few times. The gene calls are TRBV12-3 or TRBV12-4 and TRBJ2-1; D uncertain. This CDR3 comprises 11 residues. V lost 2 bases and J 10 bases, leaving 6 bases between the germline ends. CDR3 residues: CASSLYREQFF. As DNA, the CDR3 is TGTGCCAGCAGTTTATACCGCGAGCAGTTCTTC.

This clonotype was seen once. The CDR3 sequence: CASSSGRNVLTF. The CDR3 DNA reads TGTGCCAGCAGTTCGGGACGTAACGTCCTGACTTTC. The chain carries TRBV7-3 and TRBJ2-6, with D possibly called TRBD1 or TRBD2 (5 bases each). The CDR3 is made up of 12 amino acids. Germline-derived CDR1 and CDR2 are SGHTA and FQGTGA. The V end lost 6 bases, the J end lost 10 bases, and 10 bases lay between the germline ends.

At least ten counts were recorded for this clonotype. J is TRBJ2-2 and V is TRBV20-1; the D is unclear. V lost 6 bases and J lost 4, with 15 bases in between. Germline V CDR1 and CDR2: DFQATT, SNEGSKA (reference sequence). The CDR3 spans 14 residues. CDR3 protein: CSASRQESTGELFF. DNA for the CDR3: TGCAGTGCCTCCCGGCAGGAGTCCACCGGGGAGCTGTTTTTT.

The chain uses TRBV2 and TRBJ2-3, with D hard to call. Germline lookup yields CDR1 SNHLY and CDR2 FYNNEI. This CDR3 has 14 amino acids. Trimming took off 1 base at V and 2 bases at J, with 7 bases between the two ends. In DNA, the CDR3 is TGTGCCAGCAGTGAAGGGCTAGTCACAGATACGCAGTATTTT. The encoded protein is CASSEGLVTDTQYF.

In this sample, this clonotype turned up many times. J is TRBJ2-2 and V is TRBV30; 7 positions agree with TRBD1. The CDR3 has 14 residues. Germline V gene lookup returns CDR1 GTSNPN and CDR2 SVGIG (reference sequence). J was trimmed by 0 bases and V by 5 bases; bases with no gene match: 3. CDR3 sequence: CAWDGTANTGELFF. In DNA, the CDR3 is TGTGCCTGGGACGGGACAGCGAACACCGGGGAGCTGTTTTTT.

This clonotype occurred many times. The V and J genes are TRBV12-3 or TRBV12-4 and TRBJ2-1; D is possibly TRBD1 (5 bases). Trimming stripped 3 bases from V and 5 bases from J, with 11 bases between. The length of the CDR3 is 14 residues. The CDR3 loop is CASSFEWTNNEQFF. CDR3 bases: TGTGCCAGCAGTTTTGAGTGGACAAACAATGAGCAGTTCTTC.

This clonotype has ten or more counts. The chain recombines TRBV9 with TRBJ2-5; 8 bases match TRBD1. The CDR3 consists of 15 residues. From germline, CDR1 is SGDLS and CDR2 YYNGEE. V gave up 4 bases and J gave up 5 bases; unmatched junction bases: 10. The CDR3 coding sequence is TGTGCCAGCAGCCCCCGGGACAGGCCAGGGGAGACCCAGTACTTC. It yields the protein CASSPRDRPGETQYF.

The chain carries TRBV7-8 and TRBJ1-5; tentatively, D is TRBD1 (5 bases). The V and J ends lost 5 bases and 3 bases respectively, with 17 bases between them. Germline loops: CDR1 SGHVS, CDR2 FQNEAQ. The CDR3 extends over 16 amino acids. CDR3 nucleotide sequence: TGTGCCAGCAGCACGGACCGGGACGGAGCCAATCAGCCCCAGCATTTT. Its translation is CASSTDRDGANQPQHF. Variable domain in full (rest from reference TRBV7-8 and TRBJ1-5): GAGVSQSPRYKVAKRGQDVALRCDPISGHVSLFWYQQALGQGPEFLTYFQNEAQLDKSGLPSDRFFAERPEGSVSTLKIQRTQQEDSAVYLCASSTDRDGANQPQHFGDGTRLSIL.

This clonotype came up many times. The chain carries TRBV20-1 and TRBJ1-1; 8 bases agree with TRBD1. The V and J ends lost 5 bases and 1 base, in that order; junction bases with no gene match: 12. Germline values: CDR1 DFQATT, CDR2 SNEGSKA (reference sequence). The CDR3 spans 16 residues. CDR3 bases: TGCAGTGCTTCTCCTAGACAGGGGTATTCGAACACTGAAGCTTTCTTT. It yields the protein CSASPRQGYSNTEAFF.

This clonotype was observed a few times. The CDR3 DNA reads TGCGCCAGCAGAGCGGGAGCCGCAGGGCCGTACCAAGAGACCCAGTACTTC. This codes for CASRAGAAGPYQETQYF. The J gene is TRBJ2-5, the V gene TRBV5-1; 8 bases match TRBD2. The CDR3 has 17 amino acids. Trimming cost V 5 bases and J 0 bases; bases outside gene matches: 12. Germline V gene lookup returns CDR1 SGHRS and CDR2 YFSETQ.

The chain links TRBV20-1 to TRBJ1-6; tentatively, D is TRBD1 (5 bases). CDR1 and CDR2 from the germline V gene are DFQATT and SNEGSKA (reference sequence). This CDR3 comprises 10 residues. The CDR3 spells CSAGISPLHF. CDR3 nucleotides: TGCAGCGCAGGGATTTCACCCCTCCACTTT.

This clonotype was recorded a few times. The genes are TRBV10-3 and TRBJ2-1; 9 bases match TRBD2. CDR3 length: 15 amino acids. V shed 6 bases and J 6 bases; nucleotides not matched to a gene: 9. In germline, CDR1 is ENHRY, CDR2 SYGVKD. The CDR3 region has the DNA TGTGCCATCAGAGCTTTAGCGGGAGAGGGCAATGAGCAGTTCTTC. The encoded protein is CAIRALAGEGNEQFF.

This clonotype was counted ten times or more. The chain links TRBV20-1 to TRBJ2-1; 8 nucleotides agree with TRBD2. There are 15 residues in the CDR3. Germline trimming cut 6 bases from V and 0 bases from J; bases unmatched to any gene: 7. From germline, CDR1 is DFQATT and CDR2 SNEGSKA (reference sequence). CDR3 DNA sequence: TGCAGTGCCCCTAAGCGGGGGATCTCCTACAATGAGCAGTTCTTC. Translated, it gives CSAPKRGISYNEQFF.

The gene calls are TRBV7-2 and TRBJ2-7; the D call may be TRBD1 or TRBD2 (6 bases each). The V end lost 5 bases, the J end lost 6 bases, and 17 bases lay between the germline ends. The germline gives CDR1 SGHTA, CDR2 FQGNSA. CDR3 length equals 14 residues. The chain's CDR3 is CASSAMTGAGEQYF. The CDR3 coding sequence is TGTGCCAGCAGCGCTATGACGGGGGCTGGCGAGCAGTACTTC. Full variable domain (rest looked up from reference TRBV7-2 and TRBJ2-7): GAGVSQSPSNKVTEKGKDVELRCDPISGHTALYWYRQSLGQGLEFLIYFQGNSAPDKSGLPSDRFSAERTGGSVSTLTIQRTQQEDSAVYLCASSAMTGAGEQYFGPGTRLTVT.

The chain employs TRBV28 and TRBJ2-7; D unclear. CDR3 length: 11 residues. From germline, CDR1 is MDHEN and CDR2 SYDVKM. V gave up 7 bases and J gave up 10 bases, with 14 bases separating them. CDR3 sequence (DNA): TGTGCCAGCACCTTCTTGGGCCCCCAGTACTTC. It is translated as CASTFLGPQYF.

The chain employs TRBV7-9 and TRBJ2-7; D could derive from TRBD1 or TRBD2 (5 bases each). Per the germline V gene, CDR1 is SEHNR and CDR2 is FQNEAQ (reference sequence). V was trimmed by 5 bases and J by 3 bases, leaving 17 bases between them. The length of the CDR3 is 15 residues. CDR3 sequence reads: CASSPGRFGFYEQYF. The CDR3, as DNA: TGTGCCAGCAGCCCGGGACGGTTTGGCTTCTACGAGCAGTACTTC.

This clonotype showed up just once. Because it lacks the conserved phenylalanine or tryptophan at the end, this CDR3 is likely a read error. The chain couples TRBV6-2 or TRBV6-3 to TRBJ1-5; D may be TRBD1 (5 bases). The V end was cut by 5 bases, the J end by 1 base, with 12 bases between. CDR1 is MNHEY, CDR2 SVGEGT, per germline. The CDR3 sequence is 15 residues long. CDR3 DNA sequence: TGTGCCAGCAGTCGGACATCTTCCAGCAATCAGCCCCAGCATTGT. Protein sequence: CASSRTSSSNQPQHC.

This clonotype turned up a few times. V and J are TRBV6-4 and TRBJ2-3; maybe TRBD2 (5 bases). V was pared by 3 bases and J by 1 base, with 11 bases between. Germline assignment: CDR1 MRHNA and CDR2 SNTAGT. CDR3 length: 15 amino acids. The CDR3 DNA reads TGTGCCAGCAGTGAGCCGTCCGGGGGCACAGATACGCAGTATTTT. This encodes CASSEPSGGTDTQYF.

This clonotype has a handful of counts. This chain uses TRBV20-1 with TRBJ2-3; D gene ambiguous. This CDR3 has 15 residues. Germline V gene lookup returns CDR1 DFQATT and CDR2 SNEGSKA (reference sequence). Trimming removed 6 bases at V and 2 bases at J, with 18 bases between. The DNA of the CDR3 is TGCAGTGCCCCCGCGCTGGAGACGACCACAGATACGCAGTATTTT. Amino acids: CSAPALETTTDTQYF.

The gene calls are TRBV19 and TRBJ1-5; no firm D call. The germline V gene has CDR1 LNHDA and CDR2 SQIVND (reference sequence). CDR3 length: 14 amino acids. In DNA, the CDR3 is TGTGGCACTTCGAAGGGTAGTAGCAATCAGCCCCAGCATTTT. Its protein is CGTSKGSSNQPQHF.